The 19 T cell receptor beta chains given below trace back to one sample, sequenced in a study of blood T cells in healthy people across ages. Primed by a sample-barcoded 5' primer and a J-beta primer mix, a second PCR proceeded for roughly 7 to 11 cycles. Using its own MiXCR run on the 5' RACE reads, TCRdb lists one record per CDR3 protein. The repertoire holds about 620,000 distinct CDR3 sequences, with roughly 21% as singletons. The material sequenced was blood. These receptors came from an older man in good health.

This clonotype was detected a few times. The chain recombines TRBV6-2 or TRBV6-3 with TRBJ2-5; possibly TRBD2 for D (5 bases). CDR1 and CDR2 (germline): MNHEY, SVGEGT. This CDR3 comprises 16 residues. The V end was cut by 7 bases, the J end by 7 bases, with 25 bases between. DNA of the CDR3: TGTGCCAGCACCTCAGCGGATTTAAAGAGTTTGTGGACCCAGTACTTC. Translation: CASTSADLKSLWTQYF.

CDR3 in amino acids: CSVRTGGNYGYTF. In DNA form, the CDR3 reads TGCAGCGTTCGGACAGGGGGCAACTATGGCTACACCTTC. The V call is TRBV29-1, the J call TRBJ1-2; 11 nucleotides line up with TRBD1. Trimming cost V 5 bases and J 2 bases; bases outside gene matches: 1. In germline, CDR1 is SQVTM, CDR2 ANQGSEA. This CDR3 contains 13 residues.

This clonotype appeared many times. The rearrangement links TRBV24-1 to TRBJ2-1; D is undetermined. V was clipped by 5 bases and J by 8 bases, with 12 bases between them. The length of the CDR3 is 13 residues. CDR1 is KGHDR, CDR2 SFDVKD, per germline. This chain's CDR3 is CATSAVARDEQFF. The DNA of the CDR3 is TGTGCCACCAGTGCAGTCGCAAGGGATGAGCAGTTCTTC.

The table lists this clonotype with a few counts. The chain links TRBV20-1 to TRBJ2-2; possible D gene TRBD1, 5 bases. The V end was cut by 2 bases, the J end by 6 bases, with 13 bases between. CDR1 and CDR2 from the germline V gene are DFQATT and SNEGSKA (reference sequence). The CDR3 extends over 14 amino acids. Written as DNA, the CDR3 is TGCAGTGCTAGACAAGATGACAGTCCCGGGGAGCTGTTTTTT. This codes for CSARQDDSPGELFF.

The genes are TRBV14 and TRBJ2-3, with D perhaps TRBD1 (6 bases). The CDR3 has 15 residues. The ends were cut back, 5 bases at V and 3 bases at J, with 15 bases in the middle. Germline V gene lookup returns CDR1 SGHDN and CDR2 FVKESK. DNA of the CDR3: TGTGCCAGCAGCACGGGGACACGACGGACAGATACGCAGTATTTT. It specifies CASSTGTRRTDTQYF.

This chain joins TRBV12-3 or TRBV12-4 and TRBJ1-1, with D unresolved. The length of the CDR3 is 12 residues. Trimming cost V 8 bases and J 6 bases, with 13 bases left between them. The CDR3 here is CASGSGFPEAFF. The CDR3 nucleotides read TGTGCCAGCGGTTCGGGGTTCCCTGAAGCTTTCTTT.

This clonotype was counted many times. This chain uses TRBV28 with TRBJ2-5; TRBD2 matches at 7 bases. The CDR3 length is 16 residues. The germline CDR1 and CDR2 sequences are MDHEN and SYDVKM. J gave up 1 base and V 2 bases, and 7 bases lay outside the gene matches. CDR3: CASSLDWEGLQETQYF. In DNA form, the CDR3 reads TGTGCCAGCAGTTTAGACTGGGAGGGCCTCCAAGAGACCCAGTACTTC.

The chain carries TRBV24-1 and TRBJ2-1, with 9 positions matching TRBD2. Germline V CDR1 and CDR2: KGHDR, SFDVKD. After removal of 6 bases from V and 5 bases from J, the junction contained 4 bases not matched to a gene. The CDR3 spans 14 residues. Written as DNA, the CDR3 is TGTGCCACCAGTCGAGCGGGGGGCCACAATGAGCAGTTCTTC. It is translated as CATSRAGGHNEQFF.

The chain combines TRBV20-1 with TRBJ2-3; D may be TRBD2 (6 bases). Per germline, CDR1 DFQATT and CDR2 SNEGSKA (reference sequence). V lost 0 bases and J lost 4, with 14 bases in between. The CDR3 totals 15 residues. Here the CDR3 DNA reads TGCAGTGCTAGAGATGTGACTAGTCTGTCAGATACGCAGTATTTT. It is translated as CSARDVTSLSDTQYF.

This clonotype was picked up many times. The CDR3 loop reads CSVRASTFYNEQFF. The DNA of the CDR3 is TGCAGCGTTAGGGCTAGCACTTTTTACAATGAGCAGTTCTTC. The chain is built from TRBV29-1 and TRBJ2-1, with D perhaps TRBD2 (5 bases). The V and J ends lost 5 bases and 4 bases respectively, with 15 bases between them. Germline CDR1 reads SQVTM; CDR2 reads ANQGSEA. CDR3 size: 14 residues.

The table lists this clonotype with a few counts. V is TRBV20-1 and J is TRBJ1-1, with D tentatively TRBD1 (5 bases). Looked up from germline, CDR1 is DFQATT and CDR2 is SNEGSKA (reference sequence). Trimming shortened V by 6 bases and J by 5 bases, and 19 bases separated the two germline ends. The CDR3 spans 14 residues. CDR3 in DNA: TGCAGTGCCGTCAAAATTGTGGGGGAGACTGAAGCTTTCTTT. Its translation is CSAVKIVGETEAFF.

V is TRBV7-2 and J is TRBJ1-4; D gene ambiguous. Per germline, CDR1 SGHTA and CDR2 FQGNSA. The CDR3 is made up of 14 amino acids. Deletions cut 5 bases from V and 7 bases from J, with 14 bases between. The CDR3 DNA sequence: TGTGCCAGCAGCCCGGGTGGATGGGGTGAAAAACTGTTTTTT. Translating gives CASSPGGWGEKLFF. Filled out from reference TRBV7-2 and TRBJ1-4, the complete variable domain reads GAGVSQSPSNKVTEKGKDVELRCDPISGHTALYWYRQSLGQGLEFLIYFQGNSAPDKSGLPSDRFSAERTGGSVSTLTIQRTQQEDSAVYLCASSPGGWGEKLFFGSGTQLSVL.

V is TRBV7-9 and J is TRBJ2-3; maybe TRBD2 (6 bases). The ends were cut back, 5 bases at V and 3 bases at J, with 12 bases in the middle. Germline CDR1 and CDR2: SEHNR and FQNEAQ (reference sequence). The length of the CDR3 is 14 residues. CDR3 DNA sequence: TGTGCCAGCAGCCCCTTGAGCGGGACAGATACGCAGTATTTT. Residues: CASSPLSGTDTQYF.

The rearrangement joins TRBV12-3 or TRBV12-4 to TRBJ2-1; 9 bases map to TRBD1. The J segment lost 0 bases and the V segment lost 8 bases, leaving 5 bases of the junction unmatched. The CDR3 covers 15 residues. DNA for the CDR3: TGTGCCAGCTGGACGGACAGGGGCTCCTACAATGAGCAGTTCTTC. It specifies CASWTDRGSYNEQFF.

This clonotype appeared a few times. The V gene is TRBV12-3 or TRBV12-4, the J gene TRBJ1-2; 7 bases match TRBD1. The CDR3 has 18 amino acids. V trimming: 3 bases; J trimming: 3 bases; junction bases outside the gene matches: 16. CDR3 coding DNA: TGTGCCAGCAGTTTTGTGGAGGGTGACAGGGTGAGCGACTATGGCTACACCTTC. Its protein product is CASSFVEGDRVSDYGYTF.

CDR3 protein: CATSRDSGRRPDTQYF. CDR3 DNA sequence: TGTGCCACCAGCAGGGATAGCGGGAGGCGTCCAGATACGCAGTATTTT. The chain joins TRBV15 to TRBJ2-3; 10 bases are a match to TRBD2. From germline, CDR1 is LNHNV and CDR2 YYDKDF (reference sequence). After removal of 3 bases from V and 4 bases from J, the junction contained 7 bases not matched to a gene. There are 16 residues in the CDR3. The full variable domain, with the rest looked up from reference TRBV15 and TRBJ2-3, is DAMVIQNPRYQVTQFGKPVTLSCSQTLNHNVMYWYQQKSSQAPKLLFHYYDKDFNNEADTPDNFQSRRPNTSFCFLDIRSPGLGDTAMYLCATSRDSGRRPDTQYFGPGTRLTVL.

The chain couples TRBV20-1 to TRBJ1-3, with TRBD1 matching 7 bases. V trimming: 0 bases; J trimming: 2 bases; junction bases outside the gene matches: 4. This CDR3 has 15 residues. Germline V lookup: CDR1 DFQATT, CDR2 SNEGSKA (reference sequence). The CDR3, as DNA: TGCAGTGCTAGAGATAGCCAGGGGGCTGGAAACACCATATATTTT. Translation: CSARDSQGAGNTIYF.

This clonotype was detected a few times. The J gene is TRBJ2-7, the V gene TRBV28; unclear D gene. Trimming removed 4 bases at V and 5 bases at J, with 9 bases between. Germline values: CDR1 MDHEN, CDR2 SYDVKM. The CDR3 covers 12 residues. CDR3 residues: CASSSSGHEQYF. The CDR3 nucleotides read TGTGCCAGCAGTTCCTCCGGGCACGAGCAGTACTTC.

This chain links TRBV29-1 with TRBJ2-7; 7 bases are a match to TRBD2. Germline V gene data show CDR1 as SQVTM and CDR2 as ANQGSEA. The trim removed 7 bases at V and 5 bases at J, leaving 5 bases unmatched. The CDR3 contains 11 residues. CDR3 region: CSALGGNEQYF. In DNA, the CDR3 is TGCAGCGCTCTGGGAGGGAACGAGCAGTACTTC.